The T cell receptor (beta chain) described here comes from a study of CD8+ T cells in alopecia areata. Overall study findings and caveats: Greater clonality was observed in lesional scalp samples, especially alopecia totalis/universalis, versus normal scalp.

cDNA prepared by RNA extraction and subsequent reverse transcription served as the template for sequencing. The data were produced by immunoSEQ multiplex PCR, yet TCRdb's version contains in-frame clones alone and is incomplete. The table records 150,000 to 200,000 clones, about 60% of them present only once. V was pared by 4 bases and J by 0 bases, with 9 bases between. In germline, CDR1 is SGHRS, CDR2 YFSETQ. This CDR3 is built from 14 residues. Notes on this clone: The antigen is unknown.

The chain carries TRBV5-1 and TRBJ2-3; D tentatively reads TRBD1 or TRBD2 (5 bases each). The sequenced material came from CD4+ T cells sorted from blood. The source is a human donor in good health. CDR3 protein: CASSPGDSTDTQYF. The CDR3 region has the DNA TGCGCCAGCAGCCCCGGGGACAGCACAGATACGCAGTATTTT.